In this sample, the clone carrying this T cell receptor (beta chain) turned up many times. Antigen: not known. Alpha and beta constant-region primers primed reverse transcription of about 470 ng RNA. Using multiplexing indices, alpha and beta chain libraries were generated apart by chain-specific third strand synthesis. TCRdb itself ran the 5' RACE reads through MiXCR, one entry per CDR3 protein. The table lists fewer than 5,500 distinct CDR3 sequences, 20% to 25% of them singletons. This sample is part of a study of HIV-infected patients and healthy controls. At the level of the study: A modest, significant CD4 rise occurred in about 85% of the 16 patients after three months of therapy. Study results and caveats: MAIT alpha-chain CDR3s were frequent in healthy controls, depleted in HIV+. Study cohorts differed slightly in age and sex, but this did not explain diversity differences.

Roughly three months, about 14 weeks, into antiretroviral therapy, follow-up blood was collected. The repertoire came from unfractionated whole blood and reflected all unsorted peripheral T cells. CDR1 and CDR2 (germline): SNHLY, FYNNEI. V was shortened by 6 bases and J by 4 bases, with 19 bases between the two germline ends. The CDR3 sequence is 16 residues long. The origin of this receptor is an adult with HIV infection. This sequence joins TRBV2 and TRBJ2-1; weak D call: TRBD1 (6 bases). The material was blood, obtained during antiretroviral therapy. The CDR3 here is CASRGAAAPAYNEQFF. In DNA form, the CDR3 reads TGTGCCAGCAGGGGGGCGGCCGCCCCAGCTTACAATGAGCAGTTCTTC.